This T cell receptor (beta chain) was captured in a study of T cell responses to AZD1222 COVID-19 vaccine. In the case of this clone: Its antigen is as yet unknown.

Regarding the study as a whole: Vaccine-associated CD4 TCRs ranged over spike, dominating at 160-218 and 743-854. Close to half of all spike-specific TCRs reportedly target regions of the variants that are unmutated. All repertoire sampling was performed exclusively after the peak T cell response. Two AZD1222 doses significantly raised spike-specific TCR breadth and depth over controls.

Germline CDR1 ENHRY, CDR2 SYGVKD. The CDR3 covers 15 residues. V lost 8 bases and J lost 0, with 16 bases in between. Assay used: immunoSEQ multiplex PCR; TCRdb lists only in-frame clones, some missing. The table lists 200,000 or so clones, roughly 92% of them singletons. The sample was peripheral blood, taken 28 days after the second AZD1222 dose. This sequence was found in an adult who received the AZD1222 COVID-19 vaccine. This sequence joins TRBV10-3 and TRBJ1-2; no clear D gene. The CDR3 sequence: CAILADITSNYGYTF. For the CDR3, the DNA is TGTGCCATCCTAGCAGATATAACCTCTAACTATGGCTACACCTTC.